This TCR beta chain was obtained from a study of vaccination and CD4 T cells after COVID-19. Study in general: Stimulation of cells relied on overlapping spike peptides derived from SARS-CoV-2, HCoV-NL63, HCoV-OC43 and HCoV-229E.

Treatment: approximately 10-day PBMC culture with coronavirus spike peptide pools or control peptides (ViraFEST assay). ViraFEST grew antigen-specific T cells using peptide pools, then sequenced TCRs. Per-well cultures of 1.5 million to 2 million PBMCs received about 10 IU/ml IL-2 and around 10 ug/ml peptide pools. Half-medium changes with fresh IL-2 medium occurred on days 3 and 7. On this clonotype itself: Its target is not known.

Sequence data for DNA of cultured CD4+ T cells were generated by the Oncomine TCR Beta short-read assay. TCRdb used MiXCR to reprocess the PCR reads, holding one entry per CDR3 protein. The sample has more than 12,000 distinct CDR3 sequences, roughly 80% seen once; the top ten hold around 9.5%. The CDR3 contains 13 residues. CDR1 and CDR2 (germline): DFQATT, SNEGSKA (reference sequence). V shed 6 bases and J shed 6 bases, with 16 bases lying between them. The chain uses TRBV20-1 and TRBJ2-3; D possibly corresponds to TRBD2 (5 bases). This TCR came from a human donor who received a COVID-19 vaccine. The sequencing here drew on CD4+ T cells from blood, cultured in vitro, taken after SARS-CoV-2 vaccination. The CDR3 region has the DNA TGCAGTGCCGAGGACGGAGGTATGGATACGCAGTATTTT. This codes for CSAEDGGMDTQYF.